A selection of T cell receptor beta chains follows, all from one sample in a study of identical twins. TCRdb processed the 5' RACE reads anew with MiXCR; each CDR3 protein has one entry. The sample lists around 500,000 distinct CDR3 sequences, approximately 15% occurring once. These same data were also listed under a study on yellow fever vaccine responses in identical twins.

Sequencing was performed on CD4+ T cells sorted from blood. The receptors shown here come from a woman in her late teens or twenties in good health. CDR3s include the opening cysteine and the closing phenylalanine or tryptophan. The D gene is left open where the match is weak. Clone size is given for some rows only: seen once, a few or many times, or a class if the clone is expanded.

v_call	clone_size	j_call	d_call	cdr3_aa	cdr3_nt
TRBV7-3	NA	TRBJ2-2	NA	CASSFQGSDTGELFF	TGTGCCAGCAGCTTTCAGGGATCCGACACCGGGGAGCTGTTTTTT
TRBV10-3	NA	TRBJ2-7	TRBD1	CAISENRGGGYEQYF	TGTGCCATCAGTGAGAACAGGGGCGGAGGCTACGAGCAGTACTTC
TRBV7-2	few	TRBJ2-1	NA	CASSAGPDPYNEQFF	TGTGCCAGCAGCGCTGGACCAGACCCCTACAATGAGCAGTTCTTC
TRBV20-1	NA	TRBJ2-1	TRBD1	CSAATGGKKNEQFF	TGCAGTGCCGCCACAGGGGGCAAAAAAAATGAGCAGTTCTTC
TRBV6-6	NA	TRBJ2-1	TRBD2	CASVLAGYNEQFF	TGTGCCAGCGTCCTAGCGGGGTACAATGAGCAGTTCTTC
TRBV5-6	few	TRBJ1-2	NA	CASSLDSATNYGYTF	TGTGCCAGCAGCCTAGACAGCGCGACTAACTATGGCTACACCTTC
TRBV28	few	TRBJ2-2	NA	CASSPARVGTGELFF	TGTGCCAGCAGCCCCGCGAGGGTGGGGACCGGGGAGCTGTTTTTT
TRBV12-5	NA	TRBJ2-7	NA	CASGTNYEQYF	TGTGCTAGTGGTACCAACTACGAGCAGTACTTC
TRBV2	NA	TRBJ2-5	NA	CASPKNGQGIETQYF	TGTGCCAGCCCAAAAAACGGACAAGGAATAGAGACCCAGTACTTC
TRBV7-9	once	TRBJ2-7	NA	CASSLVGRPYEQYF	TGTGCCAGCAGCTTAGTGGGGAGGCCCTACGAGCAGTACTTC
TRBV28	NA	TRBJ2-7	NA	CASSLGAVYEQYF	TGTGCCAGCAGTTTAGGGGCGGTCTACGAGCAGTACTTC
TRBV10-2	NA	TRBJ2-3	TRBD2	CASSESPGTSGGRSTDTQYF	TGCGCCAGCAGTGAGTCGCCCGGGACTAGCGGGGGGCGGAGCACAGATACGCAGTATTTT
TRBV4-1	many	TRBJ2-1	TRBD2	CASSQPTSGRSLDEQFF	TGCGCCAGCAGCCAACCGACTAGCGGGAGATCGTTGGATGAGCAGTTCTTC
TRBV6-1	few	TRBJ1-1	TRBD1	CASSSTGTGVRGTEAFF	TGTGCCAGCAGCTCTACCGGGACAGGGGTAAGGGGCACTGAAGCTTTCTTT
TRBV20-1	few	TRBJ2-6	TRBD2	CSARTSDGANVLTF	TGCAGTGCTAGAACTAGCGATGGGGCCAACGTCCTGACTTTC
TRBV27	NA	TRBJ2-5	NA	CASRGALYQETQYF	TGTGCCAGCCGGGGGGCACTGTACCAAGAGACCCAGTACTTC
TRBV7-9	few	TRBJ2-5	NA	CASSQLSGWETQYF	TGTGCCAGCAGCCAGTTGTCGGGCTGGGAGACCCAGTACTTC
TRBV20-1	NA	TRBJ2-1	TRBD1	CSASSGTGANEQFF	TGCAGTGCTAGTTCCGGGACAGGGGCTAATGAGCAGTTCTTC
TRBV20-1	few	TRBJ2-7	NA	CSARWPTYEQYF	TGCAGTGCTAGATGGCCGACCTACGAGCAGTACTTC
TRBV4-2	NA	TRBJ2-3	TRBD2	CASSQVTSGTDTQYF	TGTGCCAGCAGCCAAGTCACTAGCGGCACAGATACGCAGTATTTT
TRBV28	few	TRBJ2-1	NA	CASSLGLQGFGNEQFF	TGTGCCAGCAGTTTGGGGTTACAGGGTTTTGGAAATGAGCAGTTCTTC
TRBV5-1	many	TRBJ2-5	TRBD1	CASSTGTVQETQYF	TGCGCCAGCAGCACAGGGACAGTCCAAGAGACCCAGTACTTC